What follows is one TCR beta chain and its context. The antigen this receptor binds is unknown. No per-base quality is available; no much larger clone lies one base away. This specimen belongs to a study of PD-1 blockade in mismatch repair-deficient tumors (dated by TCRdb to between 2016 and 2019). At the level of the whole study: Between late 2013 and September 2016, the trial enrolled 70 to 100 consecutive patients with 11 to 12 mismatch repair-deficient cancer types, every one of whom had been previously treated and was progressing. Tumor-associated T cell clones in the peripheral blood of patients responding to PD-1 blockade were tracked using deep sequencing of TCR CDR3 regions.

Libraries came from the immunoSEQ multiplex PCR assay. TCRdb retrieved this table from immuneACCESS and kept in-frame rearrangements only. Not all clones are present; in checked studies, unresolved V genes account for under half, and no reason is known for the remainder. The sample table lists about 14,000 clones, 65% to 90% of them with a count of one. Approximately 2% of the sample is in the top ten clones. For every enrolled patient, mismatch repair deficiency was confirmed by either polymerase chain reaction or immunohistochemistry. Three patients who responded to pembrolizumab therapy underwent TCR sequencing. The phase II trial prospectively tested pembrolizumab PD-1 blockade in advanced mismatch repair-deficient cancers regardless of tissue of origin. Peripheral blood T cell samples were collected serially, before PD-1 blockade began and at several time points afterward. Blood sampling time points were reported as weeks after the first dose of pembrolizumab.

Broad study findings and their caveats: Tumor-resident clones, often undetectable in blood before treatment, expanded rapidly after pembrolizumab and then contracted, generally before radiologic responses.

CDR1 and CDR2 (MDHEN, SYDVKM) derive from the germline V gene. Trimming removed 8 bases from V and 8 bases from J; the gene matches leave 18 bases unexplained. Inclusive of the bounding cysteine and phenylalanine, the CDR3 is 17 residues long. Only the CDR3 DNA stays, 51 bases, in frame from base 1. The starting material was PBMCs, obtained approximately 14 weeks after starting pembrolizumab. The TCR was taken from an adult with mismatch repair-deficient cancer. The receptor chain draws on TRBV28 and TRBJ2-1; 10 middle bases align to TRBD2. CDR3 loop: CASSTRLAGEGAHEQFF. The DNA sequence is TGTGCCAGCTCTACCCGTCTAGCGGGAGAAGGAGCGCATGAGCAGTTCTTC.